This T cell receptor beta chain was obtained from a study of blood T cells in healthy people across ages. Study-level results: Possibly confounding the expanded clonotype changes was the fact that donor CMV status was unknown. Strong correlation linked observed beta diversity and percent naive T cells.

V shed 0 bases and J shed 1 base, with 7 bases lying between them. Germline-derived CDR1 and CDR2 are SGHRS and YFSETQ. This CDR3 has 15 residues. A second PCR, run for 7 to 11 cycles, used a sample-barcoded 5' primer plus a J-beta primer mix. Each CDR3 protein gets one entry after TCRdb re-called the 5' RACE reads with MiXCR. The sample yields roughly 1,700,000 distinct CDR3 sequences, 28% seen once. This clonotype showed up just a few times. What it binds is not known. This sequence was found in a woman aged 25-40 years in good health. J is TRBJ2-2 and V is TRBV5-1; D call uncertain. What was sequenced was blood. In DNA, the CDR3 is TGCGCCAGCAGCTTGGGGTCCGAGAACACCGGGGAGCTGTTTTTT. Protein product: CASSLGSENTGELFF. Complete variable domain (other parts from reference TRBV5-1 and TRBJ2-2): KAGVTQTPRYLIKTRGQQVTLSCSPISGHRSVSWYQQTPGQGLQFLFEYFSETQRNKGNFPGRFSGRQFSNSRSEMNVSTLELGDSALYLCASSLGSENTGELFFGEGSRLTVL.